This TCR beta chain is from a study of PD-1 blockade in classical Hodgkin lymphoma. As regards this clone: Its cognate antigen is unknown.

General study points: In newly diagnosed patients, baseline TCR diversity was reportedly below that of healthy donors.

Sequenced by immunoSEQ multiplex PCR; TCRdb stores in-frame clones only, minus some. This sample has some 41,000 clones, with around 76% found just once. Per the germline V gene, CDR1 is GTSNPN and CDR2 is SVGIG (reference sequence). The CDR3 extends over 16 amino acids. With V trimmed by 1 base and J by 6 bases, 10 bases remained unmatched. Each patient experienced a relapse that followed autologous stem cell transplantation, and brentuximab vedotin exposure varied. The J gene is TRBJ1-5, the V gene TRBV30, with 9 nucleotides matching TRBD1. The source material was peripheral blood mononuclear cells (PBMCs), sampled before the second cycle of nivolumab. The receptor comes from a human donor with classical Hodgkin lymphoma. CDR3 in amino acids: CAWSGGTGYEGQPQHF. In DNA form, the CDR3 reads TGTGCCTGGAGTGGGGGGACAGGGTATGAGGGTCAGCCCCAGCATTTT.